The 26 T cell receptor beta chains listed next were all sequenced from one sample in a study of long-term antiretroviral therapy in people with HIV. Researchers report immunoSEQ v3.0 was run at survey level. Assay: immunoSEQ multiplex PCR; the TCRdb copy retains only in-frame clones and omits some. The sample lists 15,000 to 20,000 clones; roughly 88% were seen once. The source was unsorted PBMCs, collected 0.7 years before starting antiretroviral therapy. The receptors derive from a middle-aged man with HIV.

The rearrangement uses TRBV11-2 and TRBJ2-1, with D unclear. Germline V lookup: CDR1 SGHAT, CDR2 FQNNGV. This CDR3 comprises 16 residues. With 1 base removed from V and 4 bases from J, the gap between germline ends came to 14 bases. The CDR3 reads CASSLGGSIMYNEQFF. The DNA for the CDR3 is TGTGCCAGCAGCTTAGGAGGCTCTATAATGTACAATGAGCAGTTCTTC.

This sequence joins TRBV11-2 and TRBJ1-2; D is ambiguous. The germline V gene encodes CDR1 SGHAT and CDR2 FQNNGV. V was shortened by 3 bases and J by 3 bases, with 11 bases between the two germline ends. The length of the CDR3 is 14 residues. The chain's CDR3 is CASSLEGPYYGYTF. CDR3 in DNA: TGTGCCAGCAGCTTGGAAGGTCCGTACTATGGCTACACCTTC.

In nucleotides, the CDR3 is TGCGCCAGCAGCTCACGAGACGGCATGAACACTGAAGCTTTCTTT. This gives the protein CASSSRDGMNTEAFF. The chain is built from TRBV5-1 and TRBJ1-1; D is uncertain. The germline V and J ends were trimmed by 3 bases and 0 bases, with 12 bases remaining between them. The CDR3 has 15 residues. Germline values: CDR1 SGHRS, CDR2 YFSETQ.

This clone came up once. The chain carries TRBV5-6 and TRBJ1-1; D unclear. The CDR3 consists of 14 residues. Per the germline V gene, CDR1 is SGHDT and CDR2 is YYEEEE. V was pared by 3 bases and J by 0 bases, with 9 bases between. The CDR3 nucleotides read TGTGCCAGCAGCTCAGGCAACTTGAACACTGAAGCTTTCTTT. Encoded protein: CASSSGNLNTEAFF.

The chain is built from TRBV7-9 and TRBJ2-7; TRBD2 is a possible D gene (7 bases). The V gene lost 6 bases and the J gene lost 1 base, with 16 bases spanning the gap. The CDR3 has 15 residues. Germline CDR1 SEHNR, CDR2 FQNEAQ (reference sequence). The CDR3 region has the DNA TGTGCCAGCAGTCGAGGGGGGGATATGTCCTACGAGCAGTACTTC. Amino acid sequence: CASSRGGDMSYEQYF.

J is TRBJ2-3 and V is TRBV11-3; D is perhaps TRBD2 (5 bases). The CDR3 has 15 amino acids. The V gene's germline CDR1 is SGHNT and CDR2 YENEEA. Deletions cut 1 base from V and 4 bases from J, with 12 bases between. Here the CDR3 reads CASSLGRLASDTQYF. DNA of the CDR3: TGTGCCAGCAGCTTAGGGAGGCTAGCCTCAGATACGCAGTATTTT. The whole variable domain, filled in from reference TRBV11-3 and TRBJ2-3, reads EAGVVQSPRYKIIEKKQPVAFWCNPISGHNTLYWYLQNLGQGPELLIRYENEEAVDDSQLPKDRFSAERLKGVDSTLKIQPAELGDSAVYLCASSLGRLASDTQYFGPGTRLTVL.

The chain couples TRBV7-2 to TRBJ2-7; 8 bases fit TRBD1. CDR1 SGHTA and CDR2 FQGNSA come from the germline V gene. Losses at the gene ends were 7 bases for V and 4 bases for J; bases not matched to a gene: 15. The CDR3 runs 16 residues. The CDR3 coding sequence is TGTGCCAGCACCTCCTGGCCCGACCGGGACAGGTACGAGCAGTACTTC. Its translation: CASTSWPDRDRYEQYF. The whole variable domain, remainder taken from reference TRBV7-2 and TRBJ2-7, is GAGVSQSPSNKVTEKGKDVELRCDPISGHTALYWYRQSLGQGLEFLIYFQGNSAPDKSGLPSDRFSAERTGGSVSTLTIQRTQQEDSAVYLCASTSWPDRDRYEQYFGPGTRLTVT.

The rearrangement joins TRBV10-3 to TRBJ2-1; TRBD2 aligns across 8 bases. The V gene end was trimmed by 1 base and the J gene end by 9 bases; junction bases not matched to a gene: 8. This CDR3 spans 15 amino acids. Germline CDR1 ENHRY, CDR2 SYGVKD. The CDR3 here is CAISELTSAYAEQFF. CDR3 DNA sequence: TGTGCCATCAGTGAGTTGACTAGCGCCTACGCTGAGCAGTTCTTC.

This chain uses TRBV10-3 with TRBJ1-1, with D maybe TRBD1 (5 bases). Germline CDR1 and CDR2: ENHRY and SYGVKD. The length of the CDR3 is 15 residues. Deletions cut 4 bases from V and 5 bases from J, with 17 bases between. CDR3 bases: TGTGCCATCAGTGCCTCGGGGCTCAAGGGGACTGAAGCTTTCTTT. It specifies CAISASGLKGTEAFF.

This sequence joins TRBV14 and TRBJ2-5, with D perhaps TRBD1 or TRBD2 (6 bases each). V shed 6 bases and J shed 5 bases, with 16 bases lying between them. This CDR3 has 14 amino acids. The germline CDR1 and CDR2 sequences are SGHDN and FVKESK. The DNA for the CDR3 is TGTGCCAGCAGTCGTAGGGGGGCCGGGGAGACCCAGTACTTC. Encoded protein: CASSRRGAGETQYF.

CDR3 residues: CASNLGQGAIYGYTF. The CDR3 DNA is TGTGCCAGCAACCTAGGACAGGGGGCGATCTATGGCTACACCTTC. The chain carries TRBV6-1 and TRBJ1-2; 11 positions match TRBD1. Trimming cost V 7 bases and J 4 bases; bases outside gene matches: 8. This CDR3 region has 15 residues. Looked up from germline, CDR1 is MNHNS and CDR2 is SASEGT.

This clone was seen a handful of times. The genes are TRBV6-4 and TRBJ1-5; 7 bases fit TRBD1. The CDR3 has 14 amino acids. The ends lost 6 bases at V and 3 bases at J; junction bases unmatched: 5. Per germline, CDR1 MRHNA and CDR2 SNTAGT. The CDR3 DNA follows: TGTGCCAGCAGGGAGGACAGGACCAATCAGCCCCAGCATTTT. Protein product: CASREDRTNQPQHF.

The chain combines TRBV18 with TRBJ2-1; 7 bases align to TRBD1. After removal of 4 bases from V and 3 bases from J, the junction contained 6 bases not matched to a gene. CDR1 and CDR2 (germline): KGHSH, LQKENI. The length of the CDR3 is 15 residues. The CDR3 coding sequence is TGTGCCAGCTCACTCGGACAGGCGTACTACAATGAGCAGTTCTTC. This sequence encodes CASSLGQAYYNEQFF.

This rearrangement joins TRBV5-5 to TRBJ2-5; 7 nucleotides agree with TRBD1. The germline V gene encodes CDR1 SGHKS and CDR2 YYEKEE (reference sequence). J was trimmed by 5 bases and V by 4 bases; bases with no gene match: 5. The CDR3 contains 13 residues. The chain's CDR3 is CASSPTGIETQYF. For the CDR3, the DNA is TGTGCCAGCAGCCCGACAGGGATTGAGACCCAGTACTTC. The full variable domain, in which reference TRBV5-5 and TRBJ2-5 provide the parts outside the CDR3, is DAGVTQSPTHLIKTRGQQVTLRCSPISGHKSVSWYQQVLGQGPQFIFQYYEKEERGRGNFPDRFSARQFPNYSSELNVNALLLGDSALYLCASSPTGIETQYFGPGTRLLVL.

The chain joins TRBV10-3 to TRBJ1-4, with D unclear. Looked up from germline, CDR1 is ENHRY and CDR2 is SYGVKD. The CDR3 is 14 amino acids. Trimming left V 6 bases short and J 7 bases short, with 15 bases between. As DNA, the CDR3 is TGTGCCATCAGCGTCCACGGAGGGAGTGAAAAACTGTTTTTT. It translates to CAISVHGGSEKLFF.

CDR3 in amino acids: CASRRTGGSYEQYF. The DNA of the CDR3 is TGTGCCAGCAGACGGACAGGGGGGTCCTACGAGCAGTACTTC. This chain joins TRBV6-6 and TRBJ2-7; 10 bases match TRBD1. Per the germline V gene, CDR1 is MNHNY and CDR2 is SVGAGI (reference sequence). With V trimmed by 6 bases and J by 1 base, 3 bases remained unmatched. The CDR3 extends over 14 amino acids.

Only one count was recorded for this clone. This chain links TRBV6-6 with TRBJ2-7, with a weak D call TRBD1 (6 bases). CDR3 size: 14 residues. V was clipped by 0 bases and J by 6 bases, with 12 bases between them. Germline values: CDR1 MNHNY, CDR2 SVGAGI (reference sequence). The CDR3 region is CASSYSQQGSEQYF. CDR3 coding DNA: TGTGCCAGCAGTTACTCTCAACAGGGCTCCGAGCAGTACTTC.

The V call is TRBV28, the J call TRBJ1-2, with D perhaps TRBD1 (5 bases). Between the trimmed V and J ends, which lost 5 bases and 4 bases, there was a span of 11 bases. The germline CDR1 and CDR2 sequences are MDHEN and SYDVKM. The CDR3 sequence is 13 residues long. The CDR3: CASSPGKAYGYTF. Here the CDR3 DNA reads TGTGCCAGCAGTCCAGGGAAAGCCTATGGCTACACCTTC.

This chain joins TRBV2 and TRBJ1-4; 7 bases match TRBD1. CDR1 and CDR2 (germline): SNHLY, FYNNEI. The CDR3 runs to 19 residues. V trimming: 0 bases; J trimming: 5 bases; junction bases outside the gene matches: 15. The CDR3 sequence is CASSEAAGGGGRWNEKLFF. DNA of the CDR3: TGTGCCAGCAGTGAAGCGGCCGGGGGAGGGGGCCGGTGGAATGAAAAACTGTTTTTT.

The V call is TRBV2, the J call TRBJ1-5; 8 bases line up with TRBD1. The CDR3 is 14 amino acids. V shed 4 bases, J shed 3 bases, and the junction held 2 bases outside the gene matches. Germline CDR1 SNHLY, CDR2 FYNNEI. CDR3 nucleotide sequence: TGTGCCAGCAGTGGGACAGGGCCCAATCAGCCCCAGCATTTT. It specifies CASSGTGPNQPQHF.

The chain employs TRBV11-2 and TRBJ2-1; tentative D call: TRBD2 (5 bases). The length of the CDR3 is 15 residues. V was trimmed by 4 bases and J by 0 bases, leaving 10 bases between them. Looked up from germline, CDR1 is SGHAT and CDR2 is FQNNGV. CDR3 region: CASSSLGSSYNEQFF. The CDR3 nucleotides read TGTGCCAGCAGCTCCCTAGGGAGCTCCTACAATGAGCAGTTCTTC.

V is TRBV28 and J is TRBJ1-1; D might be TRBD1 (5 bases). In germline, CDR1 is MDHEN, CDR2 SYDVKM. The CDR3 has 14 amino acids. V lost 5 bases, J lost 3 bases, and 13 bases lay in between. The CDR3 nucleotides are TGTGCCAGCAGTGAATCGGCGGGGCACACTGAAGCTTTCTTT. Translated: CASSESAGHTEAFF.

The genes are TRBV7-3 and TRBJ2-2; D gene ambiguous. Trimming cost V 6 bases and J 1 base, with 6 bases left between them. CDR3 length: 13 amino acids. In germline, CDR1 is SGHTA, CDR2 FQGTGA. The CDR3 reads CASSQRNTGELFF. The CDR3 bases are TGTGCCAGCAGTCAAAGGAACACCGGGGAGCTGTTTTTT.

The chain joins TRBV5-1 to TRBJ2-1; D unresolved. The germline V and J ends were trimmed by 0 bases and 4 bases, with 14 bases remaining between them. Germline-derived CDR1 and CDR2 are SGHRS and YFSETQ. This CDR3 comprises 16 residues. The DNA for the CDR3 is TGCGCCAGCAGCTTGGCGGCGGCCTGGCCATACAATGAGCAGTTCTTC. Its protein product is CASSLAAAWPYNEQFF.

As DNA, the CDR3 is TGTGCCAGCAGGAGGGGGGCCGCCTATGGCTACACCTTC. This translates into CASRRGAAYGYTF. The chain links TRBV27 to TRBJ1-2; tentatively, D is TRBD1 (6 bases). The CDR3 is 13 amino acids. V lost 6 bases and J 4 bases, leaving 12 bases between the germline ends. Germline values: CDR1 MNHEY, CDR2 SMNVEV (reference sequence).

The rearrangement uses TRBV28 and TRBJ1-3, with D tentatively TRBD1 (5 bases). The V end was cut by 6 bases, the J end by 4 bases, with 13 bases between. Germline assignment: CDR1 MDHEN and CDR2 SYDVKM. This CDR3 contains 14 residues. In nucleotides, the CDR3 is TGTGCCAGCAGCTTGGTGCAGGGAGGAAACACCATATATTTT. It translates to CASSLVQGGNTIYF.